This record covers a single T cell receptor beta chain. This sample was included in a study of blood T cells in healthy people across ages. The CDR3 covers 14 residues. Trimming took off 2 bases at V and 1 base at J, with 8 bases between the two ends. In germline, CDR1 is MGHRA, CDR2 YSYEKL. Together with a sample-barcoded 5' primer, a J-beta primer mix was included in a second PCR lasting 7 to 11 cycles. TCRdb reprocessed the 5' RACE reads with MiXCR, giving one entry per CDR3 protein. The table lists 700,000 to 900,000 distinct CDR3 sequences, under 30% of them singletons. In addition, the sample was reused for a study of T cells of mothers and their children.

The sample taken for sequencing was blood. The receptor was derived from a boy between 10 and 17 years old in good health. This chain uses TRBV4-1 with TRBJ2-5; unclear D gene. CDR3 residues: CASSQNQAQETQYF. DNA of the CDR3: TGCGCCAGCAGCCAAAACCAGGCCCAAGAGACCCAGTACTTC.